This T cell receptor (beta chain) was documented in a study of siplizumab effects on memory and regulatory T cells. Assays examined 75,000 to 100,000 TCR templates per sample. Measured with immunoSEQ multiplex PCR; TCRdb has only the in-frame clones, and not every one. Counted here are around 100,000 clones, about 91% occurring once; the ten biggest clones make up about 2.4%. Of note for this clone: No antigen is known for it.

The CDR3 runs 18 residues. V lost 3 bases to trimming and J lost 4 bases; unmatched junction nucleotides: 11. Germline CDR1 LNHDA, CDR2 SQIVND (reference sequence). Findings and limits, study-wide: Suppressive capability of dividing Tregs from siplizumab cultures went unverified. Naive or memory phenotype was unassignable for roughly 75-97% of proliferating CD4+ or CD8+ clones.

V usage is TRBV19 and J usage is TRBJ2-1; TRBD1 agrees at 11 bases. Source material: CD4+ T cells sorted from blood. The TCR was taken from a human donor in good health. Some clones in this sample may be carry-over from other donors' samples. Written as DNA, the CDR3 is TGTGCCAGTAGTATTCGGGGACAGGGGGTAATTAGGTACAATGAGCAGTTCTTC. It is translated as CASSIRGQGVIRYNEQFF.